This is a list of T cell receptor beta chains from one sample in a study of blood T cell repertoires in COVID-19. Using immunoSEQ multiplex PCR, the repertoire was profiled, and TCRdb retains in-frame clones only, with some absent. This table has 250,000 to 300,000 clones, about three quarters appearing once. Sequenced material: peripheral blood. The receptor set was obtained from a woman of 80 years or more with acute or convalescent COVID-19. The CDR3 runs from the conserved cysteine through the conserved F or W. The order of the fields is V gene, D gene, clone size, J gene, CDR3 DNA, CDR3 protein. The D gene is left open where the match is weak. Expanded clones get a size class; other rows say once, few or many, or leave the size out.

TRBV29-1	NA	NA	TRBJ1-1	TGCAGCGTCGTACTTAACACTGAAGCTTTCTTT	CSVVLNTEAFF
TRBV6-5	NA	few	TRBJ1-1	TGTGCCAGCTCTCCAAACAGGGTGTTTGCTTTCTTT	CASSPNRVFAFF
TRBV27	NA	NA	TRBJ1-1	TGTGCCAGCAGTTTCGGAGGAAACAGAGCGAACACTGAAGCTTTCTTT	CASSFGGNRANTEAFF
TRBV2	NA	NA	TRBJ2-7	TGTGCCAGCAGGGAGGAAGGATGGCGTGACGAGCAGTACTTC	CASREEGWRDEQYF
TRBV6-5	NA	few	TRBJ2-5	TGTGCCAGCAGTTACTCGAGAGCAGGGGTAGGAGAGACCCAGTACTTC	CASSYSRAGVGETQYF
TRBV27	TRBD2	NA	TRBJ2-7	TGTGCCAGCAGCAATCCCTGGGCTAGCGGGAGAGGCGAGCAGTACTTC	CASSNPWASGRGEQYF
TRBV9	NA	NA	TRBJ2-5	TGTGCCAGCAGCGTAGACCCCGGGACTTCTCAAGAGACCCAGTACTTC	CASSVDPGTSQETQYF
TRBV11-2	TRBD1	NA	TRBJ1-1	TGTGCCAGCAGCTTCTACAGGGGTGGCACTGAAGCTTTCTTT	CASSFYRGGTEAFF
TRBV4-1	TRBD1	NA	TRBJ2-7	TGCGCCAGCAGCCTATCCCGGGACAGGGGCTTCTACGAGCAGTACTTC	CASSLSRDRGFYEQYF
TRBV29-1	NA	many	TRBJ2-1	TGCAGCGTCCGGGACTCGGGGCGTGATGAGCAGTTCTTC	CSVRDSGRDEQFF
TRBV19	NA	NA	TRBJ2-2	TGTGCCAGTACCGGCTCCGGAGGGATCGGGGAGCTGTTTTTT	CASTGSGGIGELFF
TRBV14	NA	NA	TRBJ1-2	TGTGCCAGCAGCCATCCGTTTGGCTACACCTTC	CASSHPFGYTF
TRBV16	TRBD1	NA	TRBJ2-7	TGTGCCAGCAGCCAATCAGCAGGGGGCTACGAGCAGTACTTC	CASSQSAGGYEQYF
TRBV27	NA	NA	TRBJ1-2	TGTGCCAGCAGTTTATTGAATTCCGGGGGCTACACCTTC	CASSLLNSGGYTF
TRBV5-1	TRBD1	NA	TRBJ1-2	TGCGCCAGCAGCTTACCGGGACAGGGGGGCGGCTACACCTTC	CASSLPGQGGGYTF
TRBV27	NA	NA	TRBJ1-6	TGTGCCAGCAGTTTCGTAGGGGGTTATAATTCACCCCTCCACTTT	CASSFVGGYNSPLHF
TRBV18	TRBD1	NA	TRBJ1-1	TGTGCCAGCTCACCTGGGACAGGACGTAGCACTGAAGCTTTCTTT	CASSPGTGRSTEAFF
TRBV2	TRBD1	few	TRBJ2-2	TGTGCCAGCAGGGGACAGGGGTCAACCGGGGAGCTGTTTTTT	CASRGQGSTGELFF
TRBV12-3/TRBV12-4	NA	NA	TRBJ1-1	TGTGCCAGCGTCGACACACACGAAGCTTTCTTT	CASVDTHEAFF
TRBV7-9	TRBD1	NA	TRBJ2-1	TGTGCCAGCACGACAGGGGGGCCCTACAATGAGCAGTTCTTC	CASTTGGPYNEQFF
TRBV5-1	TRBD2	NA	TRBJ2-5	TGCGCCAGCAGCTTAACCGGGACTAGCGGGTACCAAGAGACCCAGTACTTC	CASSLTGTSGYQETQYF
TRBV7-2	TRBD1	NA	TRBJ2-2	TGTGCCAGCAGCTTAGTCAGACAGGGTGGGACCGGGGAGCTGTTTTTT	CASSLVRQGGTGELFF
TRBV6-5	TRBD1	NA	TRBJ1-6	TGTGCCAGCAGGGGACAGCTTAATTCACCCCTCCACTTT	CASRGQLNSPLHF
TRBV28	TRBD1	NA	TRBJ1-5	TGTGCCAGCAGTTTAAAGGGACAGGGGGCAAATCAGCCCCAGCATTTT	CASSLKGQGANQPQHF
TRBV27	NA	NA	TRBJ1-1	TGTGCCAGCAGTCCCCGGGTCCGGACTGAAGCTTTCTTT	CASSPRVRTEAFF
TRBV5-4	NA	few	TRBJ2-7	TGTGCCAGCAGCTCGAGCGGAGAGACTTACGAGCAGTACTTC	CASSSSGETYEQYF
TRBV7-9	NA	few	TRBJ2-6	TGTGCCAGCAGCTTAGGCAAGAGTTGGTCCTCTGGGGCCAACGTCCTGACTTTC	CASSLGKSWSSGANVLTF
TRBV5-1	TRBD1	few	TRBJ2-5	TGCGCCAGCAGCTTGACAGGGGGAAAAGAGACCCAGTACTTC	CASSLTGGKETQYF
TRBV3-1/TRBV3-2	TRBD1	NA	TRBJ1-1	TGTGCCAGCAGCCACACCGACAGGGAAGGAGCTGAAGCTTTCTTT	CASSHTDREGAEAFF
TRBV2	NA	few	TRBJ1-5	TGTGCCAGCAAAGCCGGGACAAGTTACAATCAGCCCCAGCATTTT	CASKAGTSYNQPQHF
TRBV29-1	TRBD1	NA	TRBJ2-7	TGCAGCGTTGAAGAATTTGGTAGAGGGGGCGAGTACGAGCAGTACTTC	CSVEEFGRGGEYEQYF
TRBV30	TRBD1	few	TRBJ1-1	TGTGCCTGGGAACCACAGGGGGTAAGGACTGAAGCTTTCTTT	CAWEPQGVRTEAFF
TRBV7-2	NA	few	TRBJ2-3	TGTGCCAGCAGCTTAGTCGCAGGCCGTGCTGGAGATACGCAGTATTTT	CASSLVAGRAGDTQYF
TRBV19	TRBD1	NA	TRBJ1-3	TGTGCCAGCAGGGACAGGTCGCTTGGAAACACCATATATTTT	CASRDRSLGNTIYF
TRBV29-1	TRBD1	few	TRBJ1-4	TGCAGCGTGATAGACAGGGGGCGAGAAAAACTGTTTTTT	CSVIDRGREKLFF
TRBV14	NA	NA	TRBJ2-3	TGTGCCAGCAGCCAAGACCGGGTAAATACGCAGTATTTT	CASSQDRVNTQYF
TRBV2	NA	NA	TRBJ1-1	TGTGCCAGCAGTGAAATGGAGGGCACCACTGAAGCTTTCTTT	CASSEMEGTTEAFF
TRBV25-1	NA	NA	TRBJ1-2	TGTGCCAGCAGTGAGCACAGCTCTATTGGCTACACCTTC	CASSEHSSIGYTF
TRBV9	NA	NA	TRBJ2-1	TGTGCCAGCAGCTACCCCGGGAACTCTGTCAGTGAGCAGTTCTTC	CASSYPGNSVSEQFF
TRBV5-6	TRBD1	NA	TRBJ2-1	TGTGCCAGCAGCTTGACAGGGGCTAGCTACAATGAGCAGTTCTTC	CASSLTGASYNEQFF
TRBV19	NA	NA	TRBJ2-5	TGTGCCAGTAGTCGGACAGCGTCCCAAGAGACCCAGTACTTC	CASSRTASQETQYF
TRBV5-1	NA	few	TRBJ2-7	TGCGCCAGCAGCTTGCAGGGGGGAACCTACGAGCAGTACTTC	CASSLQGGTYEQYF
TRBV18	NA	NA	TRBJ2-7	TGTGCCAGCTCGCGGGACTCTAGCGACGAGCAGTACTTC	CASSRDSSDEQYF
TRBV6-2/TRBV6-3	NA	NA	TRBJ2-3	TGTGCCAGCAGTTACTCTCGGTCACTCGGTAGCACAGATACGCAGTATTTT	CASSYSRSLGSTDTQYF
TRBV24-1	NA	NA	TRBJ2-7	TGTGCCACCAGTGGGCGAGGCAGCGAAGCTTACTACGAGCAGTACTTC	CATSGRGSEAYYEQYF
TRBV7-6	TRBD2	NA	TRBJ2-3	TGTGCCAGCAGCTTAAGTACTAGCGGGGTGACAGATACGCAGTATTTT	CASSLSTSGVTDTQYF
TRBV12-3/TRBV12-4	NA	NA	TRBJ1-2	TGTGCCAGCAGTTTCTACTTAAACTATGGCTACACCTTC	CASSFYLNYGYTF
TRBV3-1/TRBV3-2	TRBD2	NA	TRBJ2-3	TGTGCCAGCAGCACTAGCGGGGGGGCAGGTAGCACAGATACGCAGTATTTT	CASSTSGGAGSTDTQYF